The clone carrying this T cell receptor beta chain came up a few times. This sample is part of a study of T cells in Graves' hyperthyroidism and ophthalmopathy. Template material for amplifying TCR beta CDR3 regions consisted of RNA transcripts. When the TCR CDR3 underwent first-round RT-PCR, the HTBI primer set was used. TCRdb called the multiplex PCR reads again in MiXCR, with one record for every CDR3 protein. The sample comprises some 620,000 distinct CDR3 sequences, 15% to 20% of which are singletons, and 3% to 4% rests with the top ten. Germline assignment: CDR1 DFQATT and CDR2 SNEGSKA (reference sequence). This CDR3 is 14 amino acids long. V lost 5 bases, J lost 13 bases, and 13 bases stayed unmatched. Across 18 months, stable Graves' hyperthyroidism was marked by no progression to ophthalmopathy. In patients aged 18 to 65, hyperthyroidism was newly diagnosed, with duration under 2 months. Uncontrolled infection, other autoimmune disease, pregnancy or lactation barred patients from enrollment.

This sequence was found in a woman aged 25 to 39 with Graves' hyperthyroidism. The specimen sequenced was blood. This chain links TRBV20-1 with TRBJ2-5; TRBD2 agrees at 13 bases. The CDR3 nucleotides read TGCAGTGCTTCGCTCGGGACTAGCGGGAAGATTTTGTACTTC. Its protein product is CSASLGTSGKILYF.